The T cell receptor beta chain described here comes from a study of T-cell memory formation after mild COVID-19. Via MiXCR, TCRdb re-called the 5' RACE reads, giving one row per CDR3 protein. Of 550,000 to 700,000 distinct CDR3 sequences in the sample, around 17% are singletons; the top ten hold 12%. The CDR3 spans 12 residues. The germline gives CDR1 MNHEY, CDR2 SVGEGT. Trimming pared 6 bases from V and 6 bases from J, leaving 10 bases between. The gene calls are TRBV6-2 or TRBV6-3 and TRBJ2-3; D is uncertain. This sequence originates from an adult woman who had mild COVID-19 (a few samples of this study predate the infection). Cell type and time point are not known. The sequenced sample consisted of PBMCs or a T cell subset sorted from them (not recorded which). The CDR3 DNA is TGTGCCAGCAGCTGGACGGTCGATACGCAGTATTTT. It codes for CASSWTVDTQYF.